Presented here are 13 T cell receptor beta chains from one specimen sequenced in a study of cytomegalovirus exposure and HLA in healthy donors. 60 Vbeta and 13 Jbeta primers were used in PCR. Sequencing used immunoSEQ multiplex PCR; TCRdb keeps in-frame clones, though not all of them. The sample lists roughly 150,000 clones, around 65% occurring once. Sequenced: PBMCs. All receptors derive from a woman aged 30 to 39 in good health and CMV-seropositive.

V and J are TRBV6-1 and TRBJ1-3, with D unresolved. The CDR3 consists of 13 residues. V dropped 8 bases and J dropped 0 bases, with 8 bases sitting between them. CDR1 MNHNS and CDR2 SASEGT come from the germline V gene. CDR3 nucleotide sequence: TGTGCCAGCTGCCAGTTCTCTGGAAACACCATATATTTT. As protein: CASCQFSGNTIYF.

The chain carries TRBV7-9 and TRBJ1-1; unclear D gene. The CDR3 contains 12 residues. In germline, CDR1 is SEHNR, CDR2 FQNEAQ (reference sequence). The germline V and J ends were trimmed by 5 bases and 7 bases, with 11 bases remaining between them. This CDR3 is CASSPSDIEAFF. The DNA for the CDR3 is TGTGCCAGCAGCCCATCCGACATTGAAGCTTTCTTT.

V and J are TRBV29-1 and TRBJ1-4; no clear D. The CDR3 is made up of 14 amino acids. Germline V gives CDR1 SQVTM, CDR2 ANQGSEA. V was clipped by 6 bases and J by 4 bases, with 15 bases between them. DNA for the CDR3: TGCAGCGTCCTATACCGGGATTTTAATGAAAAACTGTTTTTT. It encodes CSVLYRDFNEKLFF.

In the case of this clone: At the DNA level, this CDR3 is encoded by other sequences in the same sample as well. The V call is TRBV28, the J call TRBJ1-6; 10 bases are shared with TRBD1. This CDR3 comprises 14 residues. Germline V lookup: CDR1 MDHEN, CDR2 SYDVKM. Trimming cost V 6 bases and J 8 bases; bases outside gene matches: 4. The CDR3 nucleotides are TGTGCCAGCAGCCCCGGGACAGGGGATTCACCCCTCCACTTT. Amino acids: CASSPGTGDSPLHF.

The rearrangement joins TRBV9 to TRBJ2-7; TRBD1 agrees at 7 bases. Germline loops: CDR1 SGDLS, CDR2 YYNGEE. V was clipped by 0 bases and J by 2 bases; unmatched bases: 5. The CDR3 is made up of 15 amino acids. The CDR3 region has the DNA TGTGCCAGCAGCGTAGCCGGGACAGACGCCTACGAGCAGTACTTC. Its protein product is CASSVAGTDAYEQYF. The entire variable domain, with the rest obtained from reference TRBV9 and TRBJ2-7, is as follows: DSGVTQTPKHLITATGQRVTLRCSPRSGDLSVYWYQQSLDQGLQFLIQYYNGEERAKGNILERFSAQQFPDLHSELNLSSLELGDSALYFCASSVAGTDAYEQYFGPGTRLTVT.

This clone was recorded a few times. The V and J genes are TRBV4-1 and TRBJ1-1, with D possibly TRBD1 on 5 matching bases. Per germline, CDR1 MGHRA and CDR2 YSYEKL. V was trimmed by 4 bases and J by 1 base, leaving 19 bases between them. The CDR3 runs 17 residues. In DNA, the CDR3 is TGCGCCAGCAGCCCGCTCATGAGTAGGGGCCAGAACACTGAAGCTTTCTTT. Translation gives CASSPLMSRGQNTEAFF.

The genes are TRBV4-1 and TRBJ1-1; tentatively, D is TRBD1 (5 bases). CDR1 is MGHRA and CDR2 is YSYEKL in the germline V gene. The CDR3 contains 18 residues. Trimming removed 4 bases from V and 2 bases from J, with 23 bases in between. CDR3 DNA sequence: TGCGCCAGCAGCCCGATCGCCCGGTGGACAATGAGAAACACTGAAGCTTTCTTT. It is translated as CASSPIARWTMRNTEAFF.

CDR3 residues: CASSWGRGEAFF. Written as DNA, the CDR3 is TGTGCCAGCAGTTGGGGGAGGGGTGAAGCTTTCTTT. This sequence joins TRBV5-6 and TRBJ1-1; tentatively, D is TRBD1 (5 bases). Deletions cut 5 bases from V and 7 bases from J, with 12 bases between. The CDR3 sequence is 12 residues long. Germline CDR1 reads SGHDT; CDR2 reads YYEEEE.

The chain uses TRBV10-1 and TRBJ2-1; 7 positions agree with TRBD2. The CDR3 is 13 amino acids. V shed 5 bases and J 8 bases; nucleotides not matched to a gene: 6. CDR1 and CDR2 from the germline V gene are WNHNN and SYGVQD (reference sequence). CDR3 amino acids: CASSSAGSDEQFF. In nucleotides, the CDR3 is TGCGCCAGCAGTTCAGCGGGGTCCGATGAGCAGTTCTTC.

In DNA form, the CDR3 reads TGTGCCAGCAGCCAAGTGGGCGGGAGACTAGCGGGAAATGAGCAGTTCTTC. It encodes CASSQVGGRLAGNEQFF. The chain links TRBV4-2 to TRBJ2-1; 11 bases match TRBD2. J was trimmed by 7 bases and V by 1 base; bases with no gene match: 9. Germline V lookup: CDR1 LGHNA, CDR2 YNFKEQ. This CDR3 is built from 17 residues.

This clone was detected a few times. This chain connects TRBV2 to TRBJ1-3; tentative D call: TRBD1 (6 bases). The V gene lost 7 bases and the J gene lost 2 bases, with 18 bases spanning the gap. This CDR3 contains 16 residues. Germline CDR1 and CDR2: SNHLY and FYNNEI. This CDR3 is CASKQGRWGAGNTIYF. The CDR3 DNA is TGTGCCAGCAAACAGGGTCGATGGGGTGCTGGAAACACCATATATTTT. Full variable domain (missing parts from reference TRBV2 and TRBJ1-3): EPEVTQTPSHQVTQMGQEVILRCVPISNHLYFYWYRQILGQKVEFLVSFYNNEISEKSEIFDDQFSVERPDGSNFTLKIRSTKLEDSAMYFCASKQGRWGAGNTIYFGEGSWLTVV.

The chain is built from TRBV6-1 and TRBJ2-5; D possibly corresponds to TRBD2 (5 bases). CDR3 length: 14 amino acids. V was cut by 7 bases and J by 2 bases, with 14 bases left in between. Germline CDR1 is MNHNS and CDR2 is SASEGT. CDR3 DNA: TGTGCCAGCATTTGGCAAGAGGGTCAAGAGACCCAGTACTTC. Protein sequence: CASIWQEGQETQYF.

This chain connects TRBV12-1 to TRBJ2-7; the DNA was not compared with TRBD2, the D call given in the table. TRBV12-1 is flagged as a pseudogene. This CDR3 is 16 amino acids long. As DNA, the CDR3 is TGTGCCAGCAGCTCGACCGCTAGCGCAACCCCGAGGGAGCAGTACTTC. This translates into CASSSTASATPREQYF.